The next 25 T cell receptor beta chains were all read from a single sample in a study of blood T cells in healthy people across ages. Then a second PCR, running roughly 7 to 11 cycles, was carried out with a sample-barcoded 5' primer and a J-beta primer mix. TCRdb analysed the 5' RACE reads with MiXCR anew, one entry per CDR3 protein. The table has some 900,000 distinct CDR3 sequences, around 48% seen once. Sequenced sample: blood. These TCRs come from a young man in good health.

This chain's CDR3 is CASSERPTTSGEFF. CDR3 DNA sequence: TGTGCCAGTAGTGAGAGACCGACCACTTCGGGTGAGTTCTTC. V is TRBV19 and J is TRBJ2-1; D gene unclear. V lost 5 bases, J lost 14 bases, and 22 bases lay in between. The CDR3 totals 14 residues. Germline lookup yields CDR1 LNHDA and CDR2 SQIVND (reference sequence).

V gene TRBV5-6 combines with J gene TRBJ1-2; D is ambiguous. V shed 1 base and J shed 4 bases, with 8 bases lying between them. Germline V gene data show CDR1 as SGHDT and CDR2 as YYEEEE. The CDR3 spans 13 residues. CDR3 region: CASSLPGLYGYTF. CDR3 nucleotide sequence: TGTGCCAGCAGCTTGCCGGGTCTCTATGGCTACACCTTC.

This clonotype was found once. One end of the junction does not line up with germline, which may come from a read error. The J gene is TRBJ2-4, the V gene TRBV7-9; the match to TRBD2 covers 10 bases. This CDR3 is 16 amino acids long. Germline-derived CDR1 and CDR2 are SEHNR and FQNEAQ (reference sequence). In nucleotides, the CDR3 is TGTGCCAGCAGCCTAGCTAGCGGGGGAGCCAAAAACATTCAGTACTTC. It yields the protein CASSLASGGAKNIQYF.

The rearrangement uses TRBV4-3 and TRBJ1-2, with a possible D match to TRBD1 (5 bases). Germline loops: CDR1 LGHNA, CDR2 YSLEER. CDR3 length: 15 amino acids. Trimming pared 0 bases from V and 10 bases from J, leaving 18 bases between. The CDR3 coding sequence is TGCGCCAGCAGCCAAGAATTCTCCCGGGGCGCTTACTACACCTTC. This gives the protein CASSQEFSRGAYYTF.

V and J are TRBV20-1 and TRBJ2-7, with 8 bases that match TRBD1. This CDR3 has 14 residues. The junction had 11 bases not matched to a gene; V was cut back by 7 bases and J by 3 bases. CDR1 is DFQATT, CDR2 SNEGSKA, per germline (reference sequence). The CDR3 reads CSVLTGTGGYEQYF. CDR3 DNA: TGCAGTGTCCTAACCGGGACAGGCGGCTACGAGCAGTACTTC.

This clonotype is a singleton in its sample. The CDR3 DNA reads as TGTGCCAGCAGCCAAGTGGGAGGGACTAATGAAAAACTGTTTTTT. Amino acids: CASSQVGGTNEKLFF. The chain is built from TRBV3-1 and TRBJ1-4; D gene uncertain. The CDR3 contains 15 residues. The germline V gene encodes CDR1 LGHDT and CDR2 YNNKEL (reference sequence). V lost 1 base to trimming and J lost 2 bases, with 8 bases between them.

The chain recombines TRBV7-9 with TRBJ2-7; D might be TRBD1 (6 bases). The CDR3 covers 12 residues. CDR1 is SEHNR, CDR2 FQNEAQ, per germline (reference sequence). CDR3 loop: CSTGGRSYEQYF. CDR3 in DNA: TGTAGTACTGGGGGCAGAAGCTACGAGCAGTACTTC.

The CDR3 DNA sequence: TGTGCCACTCATCAAGGACAGGACACTCCCTACGAGCAGTACTTC. Its translation is CATHQGQDTPYEQYF. The V and J genes are TRBV6-1 and TRBJ2-7, with TRBD1 identical over 7 bases. The germline V gene has CDR1 MNHNS and CDR2 SASEGT. The CDR3 covers 15 residues. V was clipped by 10 bases and J by 2 bases; unmatched bases: 14.

CDR3 nucleotide sequence: TGCAGTGCTACAGGGCAAGCCTATGGCTACACCTTC. Its translation: CSATGQAYGYTF. The chain has TRBV20-1 and TRBJ1-2, with D possibly being TRBD1 (5 bases). Germline CDR1 and CDR2: DFQATT and SNEGSKA (reference sequence). The CDR3 covers 12 residues. Trimming removed 4 bases from V and 4 bases from J, with 10 bases in between.

The genes are TRBV11-2 and TRBJ1-6; D remains unclear. The CDR3 runs to 13 residues. Germline-derived CDR1 and CDR2 are SGHAT and FQNNGV. V gave up 3 bases and J gave up 7 bases, with 7 bases separating them. Written as DNA, the CDR3 is TGTGCCAGCAGCTTCTCCGAGAATTCACCCCTCCACTTT. It translates to CASSFSENSPLHF.

The chain recombines TRBV20-1 with TRBJ2-1; D ambiguous. Germline V CDR1 and CDR2: DFQATT, SNEGSKA (reference sequence). The CDR3 has 14 amino acids. V was shortened by 5 bases and J by 8 bases, with 19 bases between the two germline ends. The CDR3: CSARLIRVRDEQFF. The CDR3 region has the DNA TGCAGTGCTCGACTTATAAGGGTAAGGGATGAGCAGTTCTTC.

This clonotype was observed at least ten times. The chain employs TRBV4-3 and TRBJ2-3, with 10 bases that match TRBD1. Germline V gene data show CDR1 as LGHNA and CDR2 as YSLEER. The junction had 10 bases not matched to a gene; V was cut back by 6 bases and J by 4 bases. This CDR3 has 16 residues. CDR3 residues: CASSPPPGQGSDTQYF. CDR3 nucleotide sequence: TGCGCCAGCAGTCCCCCCCCGGGACAGGGGTCAGATACGCAGTATTTT.

This chain connects TRBV28 to TRBJ2-5, with D maybe TRBD2 (5 bases). The V and J ends lost 11 bases and 5 bases respectively, with 18 bases between them. CDR3 length: 13 residues. Germline loops: CDR1 MDHEN, CDR2 SYDVKM. CDR3 region: CASKSRARETQYF. The CDR3 DNA is TGTGCCTCAAAATCGAGGGCGCGGGAGACCCAGTACTTC.

In this sample, this clonotype turned up a few times. The rearrangement uses TRBV4-2 and TRBJ2-5, with D unclear. CDR3 length equals 15 residues. Germline-derived CDR1 and CDR2 are LGHNA and YNFKEQ. Between the trimmed V and J ends, which lost 0 bases and 5 bases, there was a span of 13 bases. CDR3 residues: CASSQDLTRVETQYF. In DNA form, the CDR3 reads TGTGCCAGCAGCCAAGATTTGACTCGGGTGGAGACCCAGTACTTC.

This chain uses TRBV20-1 with TRBJ2-5; possibly TRBD2 for D (5 bases). This CDR3 region has 14 residues. Germline values: CDR1 DFQATT, CDR2 SNEGSKA (reference sequence). V lost 0 bases and J lost 3, with 11 bases in between. The CDR3: CSARDQSGKETQYF. CDR3 nucleotide sequence: TGCAGTGCTAGAGATCAAAGCGGAAAAGAGACCCAGTACTTC.

The table lists this clonotype with a few counts. V is TRBV29-1 and J is TRBJ1-6, with TRBD1 as a possible D gene (5 bases). The CDR3 is 11 residues long. The V gene's germline CDR1 is SQVTM and CDR2 ANQGSEA. The DNA for the CDR3 is TGCAGTGGGGAAGGGGCAGAGGCCCTCCACTTT. It specifies CSGEGAEALHF.

This clonotype was seen repeatedly, ten times or more. The V call is TRBV28, the J call TRBJ2-7, with 8 bases fitting TRBD2. Germline V CDR1 and CDR2: MDHEN, SYDVKM. The CDR3 is 15 amino acids. V lost 4 bases, J lost 2 bases, and 7 bases stayed unmatched. This chain's CDR3 is CASSSGLGGTYEQYF. CDR3 DNA: TGTGCCAGCAGTTCGGGACTAGGGGGGACCTACGAGCAGTACTTC.

The chain recombines TRBV5-1 with TRBJ2-5; 7 bases line up with TRBD2. Germline CDR1 reads SGHRS; CDR2 reads YFSETQ. The CDR3 totals 14 residues. V was clipped by 0 bases and J by 5 bases; unmatched bases: 4. The CDR3 DNA sequence: TGCGCCAGCAGCTTGGCCGGTAGCGGGGAGACCCAGTACTTC. Encoded protein: CASSLAGSGETQYF.

The rearrangement joins TRBV6-5 to TRBJ2-3; 8 bases map to TRBD2. Germline trimming cut 8 bases from V and 9 bases from J; bases unmatched to any gene: 16. CDR1 is MNHEY, CDR2 SVGAGI, per germline. This CDR3 is built from 15 residues. CDR3 DNA: TGTGCCAGCCAACCCGTAGATGAGCGGGGGCCCACGCAGTATTTT. Amino acid sequence: CASQPVDERGPTQYF.

In its sample, this clonotype was seen a few times. The chain has TRBV10-3 and TRBJ2-7, with D possibly TRBD1 on 7 matching bases. Germline V CDR1 and CDR2: ENHRY, SYGVKD. The CDR3 extends over 13 amino acids. V was trimmed by 6 bases and J by 2 bases, leaving 11 bases between them. The CDR3: CAISQGEAYEQYF. The CDR3 DNA is TGTGCCATCAGCCAGGGGGAGGCCTACGAGCAGTACTTC.

The genes are TRBV7-2 and TRBJ2-3; D remains unclear. Trimming removed 3 bases at V and 1 base at J, with 14 bases between. The CDR3 is 16 amino acids. The germline CDR1 and CDR2 sequences are SGHTA and FQGNSA. The CDR3 nucleotides read TGTGCCAGCAGCTTCGCTGGCCGTGGAGGCACAGATACGCAGTATTTT. It specifies CASSFAGRGGTDTQYF.

The rearrangement links TRBV6-2 or TRBV6-3 to TRBJ1-1, with D tentatively TRBD1 (5 bases). V was pared by 8 bases and J by 7 bases, with 14 bases between. The germline CDR1 and CDR2 sequences are MNHEY and SVGEGT. The CDR3 contains 12 residues. This chain's CDR3 is CASRFSTGEAFF. CDR3 nucleotides: TGTGCCAGCCGATTTTCCACAGGTGAAGCTTTCTTT.

This clonotype has only a few counts. CDR3 residues: CASSVALQGARYYNEQFF. The CDR3 DNA sequence: TGTGCCAGCAGCGTAGCCTTACAGGGGGCCAGGTACTACAATGAGCAGTTCTTC. The chain recombines TRBV9 with TRBJ2-1; 9 bases are shared with TRBD1. The length of the CDR3 is 18 residues. Germline assignment: CDR1 SGDLS and CDR2 YYNGEE. V shed 0 bases, J shed 3 bases, and the junction held 10 bases outside the gene matches. The variable domain in full, completed from reference TRBV9 and TRBJ2-1, reads DSGVTQTPKHLITATGQRVTLRCSPRSGDLSVYWYQQSLDQGLQFLIQYYNGEERAKGNILERFSAQQFPDLHSELNLSSLELGDSALYFCASSVALQGARYYNEQFFGPGTRLTVL.

With respect to this clonotype: One end of the junction is discordant with germline, which a read error may explain. The rearrangement uses TRBV29-1 and TRBJ2-3; D is possibly TRBD1 (5 bases). The length of the CDR3 is 13 residues. Germline CDR1 and CDR2: SQVTM and ANQGSEA. CDR3 in DNA: TGCAGCGTTGTTGGGCAGGGCACAGGTACGCAGTATTTT. It codes for CSVVGQGTGTQYF.

This clonotype has only a few counts. The V and J genes are TRBV30 and TRBJ2-3; D remains unclear. The CDR3 is made up of 14 amino acids. The V end was cut by 2 bases, the J end by 1 base, with 10 bases between. From germline, CDR1 is GTSNPN and CDR2 SVGIG (reference sequence). The CDR3 sequence is CAWSTGIGTDTQYF. CDR3 nucleotide sequence: TGTGCCTGGAGTACCGGCATCGGCACAGATACGCAGTATTTT.